These T cell receptor beta chains were read from a single sample in a study of T cells after yellow fever vaccination. TCRdb fed the 5' RACE reads into MiXCR, producing one record per CDR3 protein. The sample contains about 260,000 distinct CDR3 sequences, about 3.7% of which appear only once. This specimen consisted of PBMCs, obtained 15 days after the yellow fever booster vaccination. These receptors all come from a man aged 18 to 29 who received the YFV17D yellow fever vaccine. CDR3s include the opening cysteine and the closing phenylalanine or tryptophan. A D gene is named only where the DNA matches it firmly. Expanded clones get a size class; other rows say once, few or many, or leave the size out.

CDR3	DNA	length	V	size	J	D
CASSYSKAKPLRQYF	TGTGCCAGCAGTTACTCGAAAGCCAAACCACTCCGGCAGTACTTC	15	TRBV6-5	once	TRBJ2-7	.
CSARGLTIPMGTDTQYF	TGCAGTGCTAGAGGCTTGACTATTCCAATGGGGACAGATACGCAGTATTTT	17	TRBV20-1	many	TRBJ2-3	.
CSASRPSGYNEQFF	TGCAGTGCTAGTAGGCCTTCGGGATACAATGAGCAGTTCTTC	14	TRBV20-1	many	TRBJ2-1	.
CASSIVSGIKNTGELFF	TGTGCCAGTAGTATTGTCTCAGGGATTAAAAACACCGGGGAGCTGTTTTTT	17	TRBV19	.	TRBJ2-2	.
CASWVGLAANTGELFF	TGCGCCAGCTGGGTCGGACTAGCGGCGAACACCGGGGAGCTGTTTTTT	16	TRBV5-1	many	TRBJ2-2	TRBD2
CSARDMGGTEAFF	TGCAGTGCTAGAGATATGGGGGGTACTGAAGCTTTCTTT	13	TRBV20-1	many	TRBJ1-1	.
CASSLGSQPQHF	TGTGCCAGCAGTTTAGGGTCTCAGCCCCAGCATTTT	12	TRBV12-3/TRBV12-4	many	TRBJ1-5	.
CASSLDQGTETQYF	TGCGCCAGCAGCTTGGATCAGGGTACAGAGACCCAGTACTTC	14	TRBV5-1	many	TRBJ2-5	.
CASSLAEGNQPQHF	TGTGCCAGCAGTTTAGCTGAGGGCAATCAGCCCCAGCATTTT	14	TRBV12-3/TRBV12-4	many	TRBJ1-5	.
CASSQRLAGDTDTQYF	TGTGCCAGCAGCCAGAGACTAGCGGGGGACACAGATACGCAGTATTTT	16	TRBV3-1	many	TRBJ2-3	TRBD2
CASSLEFLGTQYF	TGTGCCAGCAGCTTAGAGTTTTTGGGGACCCAGTACTTC	13	TRBV7-6	many	TRBJ2-5	.
CASSSLAGGPVKTQYF	TGCGCCAGCAGCTCCTTAGCGGGGGGGCCTGTAAAGACCCAGTACTTC	16	TRBV5-1	many	TRBJ2-5	TRBD2
CASSPADGGPLHF	TGTGCCAGCTCACCAGCCGATGGGGGACCCCTCCACTTT	13	TRBV18	many	TRBJ1-6	.
CASTLNSNQPQHF	TGTGCCAGCACCCTGAATAGCAATCAGCCCCAGCATTTT	13	TRBV7-9	many	TRBJ1-5	.
CASIGTPGTQYF	TGTGCCAGCATCGGGACTCCGGGGACCCAGTACTTC	12	TRBV28	many	TRBJ2-5	.
CASSSTNEQLTGELFF	TGCGCCAGCAGCTCCACCAATGAACAACTCACCGGGGAGCTGTTTTTT	16	TRBV5-1	many	TRBJ2-2	.
CASSLSYLSGANVLTF	TGTGCCAGCAGTTTATCGTATCTCTCTGGGGCCAACGTCCTGACTTTC	16	TRBV27	many	TRBJ2-6	.